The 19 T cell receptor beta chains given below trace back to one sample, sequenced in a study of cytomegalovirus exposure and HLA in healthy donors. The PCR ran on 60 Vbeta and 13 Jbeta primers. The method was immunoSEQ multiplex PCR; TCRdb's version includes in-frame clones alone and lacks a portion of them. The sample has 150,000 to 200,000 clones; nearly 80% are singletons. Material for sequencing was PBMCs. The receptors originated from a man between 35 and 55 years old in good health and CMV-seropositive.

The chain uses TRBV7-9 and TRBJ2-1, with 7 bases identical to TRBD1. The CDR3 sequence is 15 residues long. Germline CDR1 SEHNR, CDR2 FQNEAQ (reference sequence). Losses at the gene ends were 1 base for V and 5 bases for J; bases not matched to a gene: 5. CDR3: CASSLGDRVNNEQFF. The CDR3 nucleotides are TGTGCCAGCAGCTTAGGAGACAGGGTGAACAATGAGCAGTTCTTC.

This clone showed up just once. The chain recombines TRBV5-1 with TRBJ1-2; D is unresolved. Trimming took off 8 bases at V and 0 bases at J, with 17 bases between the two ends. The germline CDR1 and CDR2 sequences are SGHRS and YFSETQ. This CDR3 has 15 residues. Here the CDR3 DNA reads TGCGCCAGTAGAGGCGAGACGGAACCTAACTATGGCTACACCTTC. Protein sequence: CASRGETEPNYGYTF.

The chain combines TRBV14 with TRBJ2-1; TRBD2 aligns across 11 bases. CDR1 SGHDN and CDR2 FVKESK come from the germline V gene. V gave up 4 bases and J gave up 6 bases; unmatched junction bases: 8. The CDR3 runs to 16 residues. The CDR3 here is CASSLRGLAEINEQFF. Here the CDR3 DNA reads TGTGCCAGCAGCCTACGGGGACTAGCGGAAATCAATGAGCAGTTCTTC.

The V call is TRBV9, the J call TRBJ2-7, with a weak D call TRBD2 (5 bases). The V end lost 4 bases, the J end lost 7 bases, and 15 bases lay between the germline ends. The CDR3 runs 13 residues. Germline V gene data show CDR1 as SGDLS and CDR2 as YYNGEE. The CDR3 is CASSYTSRGEQYF. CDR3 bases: TGTGCCAGCAGCTACACCTCCCGAGGGGAGCAGTACTTC.

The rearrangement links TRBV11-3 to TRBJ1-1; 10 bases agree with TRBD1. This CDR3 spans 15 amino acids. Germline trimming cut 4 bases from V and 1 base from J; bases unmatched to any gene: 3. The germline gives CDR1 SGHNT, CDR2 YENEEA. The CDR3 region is CASSSGQGRNTEAFF. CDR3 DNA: TGTGCCAGCAGCTCGGGACAGGGGCGGAACACTGAAGCTTTCTTT. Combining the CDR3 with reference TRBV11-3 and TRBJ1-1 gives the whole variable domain EAGVVQSPRYKIIEKKQPVAFWCNPISGHNTLYWYLQNLGQGPELLIRYENEEAVDDSQLPKDRFSAERLKGVDSTLKIQPAELGDSAVYLCASSSGQGRNTEAFFGQGTRLTVV.

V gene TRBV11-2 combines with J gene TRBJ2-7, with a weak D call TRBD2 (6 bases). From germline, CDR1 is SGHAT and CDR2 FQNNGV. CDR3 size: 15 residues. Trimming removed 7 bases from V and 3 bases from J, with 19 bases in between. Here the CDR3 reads CASTNTGGAVYEQYF. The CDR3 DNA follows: TGTGCCAGCACCAATACCGGGGGAGCAGTCTACGAGCAGTACTTC.

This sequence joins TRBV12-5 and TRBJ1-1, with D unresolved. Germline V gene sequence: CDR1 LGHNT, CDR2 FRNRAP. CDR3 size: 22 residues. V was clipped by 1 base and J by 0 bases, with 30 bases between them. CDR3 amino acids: CASGLEAPREPPLPVMNTEAFF. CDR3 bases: TGTGCTAGTGGTTTGGAAGCCCCTCGGGAGCCCCCACTCCCAGTCATGAACACTGAAGCTTTCTTT.

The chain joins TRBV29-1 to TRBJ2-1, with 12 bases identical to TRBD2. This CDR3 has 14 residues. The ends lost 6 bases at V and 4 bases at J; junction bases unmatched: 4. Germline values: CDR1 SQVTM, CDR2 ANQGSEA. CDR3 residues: CSVRTSGAYNEQFF. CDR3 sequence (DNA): TGCAGCGTCCGGACTAGCGGGGCATACAATGAGCAGTTCTTC.

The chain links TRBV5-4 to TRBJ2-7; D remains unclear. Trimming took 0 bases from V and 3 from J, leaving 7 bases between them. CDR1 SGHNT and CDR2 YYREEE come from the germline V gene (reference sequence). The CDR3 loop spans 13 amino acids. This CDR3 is CASSLAPVYEQYF. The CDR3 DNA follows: TGTGCCAGCAGCTTGGCCCCCGTCTACGAGCAGTACTTC.

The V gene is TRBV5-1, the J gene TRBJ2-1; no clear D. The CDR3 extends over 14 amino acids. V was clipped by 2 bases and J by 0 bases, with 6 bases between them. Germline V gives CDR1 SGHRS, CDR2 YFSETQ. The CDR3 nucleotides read TGCGCCAGCAGCTTAAGCTCCTCCTACAATGAGCAGTTCTTC. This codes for CASSLSSSYNEQFF.

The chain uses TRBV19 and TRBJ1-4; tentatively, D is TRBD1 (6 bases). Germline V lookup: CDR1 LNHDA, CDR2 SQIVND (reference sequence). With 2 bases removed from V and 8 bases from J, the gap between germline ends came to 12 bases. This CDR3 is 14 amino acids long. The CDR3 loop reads CASSISQGWEKLFF. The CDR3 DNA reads TGTGCCAGTAGTATATCACAGGGTTGGGAAAAACTGTTTTTT.

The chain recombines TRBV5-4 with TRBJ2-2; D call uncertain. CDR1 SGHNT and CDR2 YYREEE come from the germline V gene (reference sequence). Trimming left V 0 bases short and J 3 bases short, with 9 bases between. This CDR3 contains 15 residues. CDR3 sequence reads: CASSLAAPDTGELFF. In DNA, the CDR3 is TGTGCCAGCAGCTTGGCTGCTCCGGACACCGGGGAGCTGTTTTTT.

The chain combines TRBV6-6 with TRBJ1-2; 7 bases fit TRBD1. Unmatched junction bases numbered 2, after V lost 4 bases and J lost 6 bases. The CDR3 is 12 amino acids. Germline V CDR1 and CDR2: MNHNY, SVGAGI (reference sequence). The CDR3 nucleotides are TGTGCCAGCAGTTTTACAGGGGATGGCTACACCTTC. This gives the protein CASSFTGDGYTF.

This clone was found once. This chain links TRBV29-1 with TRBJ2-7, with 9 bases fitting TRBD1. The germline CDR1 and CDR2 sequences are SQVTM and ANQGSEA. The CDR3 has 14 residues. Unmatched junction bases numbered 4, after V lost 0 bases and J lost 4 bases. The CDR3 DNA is TGCAGCGTTGAAGAAACAGGGGGCTTGTACGAGCAGTACTTC. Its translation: CSVEETGGLYEQYF.

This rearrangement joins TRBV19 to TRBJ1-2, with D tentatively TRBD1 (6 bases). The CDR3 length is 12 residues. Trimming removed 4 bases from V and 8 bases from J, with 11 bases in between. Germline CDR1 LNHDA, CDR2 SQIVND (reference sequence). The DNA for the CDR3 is TGTGCCAGTAGTACCCGGACAGTCGGCTACACCTTC. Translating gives CASSTRTVGYTF. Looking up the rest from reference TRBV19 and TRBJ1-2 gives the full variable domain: DGGITQSPKYLFRKEGQNVTLSCEQNLNHDAMYWYRQDPGQGLRLIYYSQIVNDFQKGDIAEGYSVSREKKESFPLTVTSAQKNPTAFYLCASSTRTVGYTFGSGTRLTVV.

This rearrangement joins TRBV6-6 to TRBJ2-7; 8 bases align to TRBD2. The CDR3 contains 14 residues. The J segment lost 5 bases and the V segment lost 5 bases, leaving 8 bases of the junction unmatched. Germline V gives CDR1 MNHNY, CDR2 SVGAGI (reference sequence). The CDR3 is CASSPRRGADEQYF. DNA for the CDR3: TGTGCCAGCAGTCCTCGGCGGGGGGCGGACGAGCAGTACTTC.

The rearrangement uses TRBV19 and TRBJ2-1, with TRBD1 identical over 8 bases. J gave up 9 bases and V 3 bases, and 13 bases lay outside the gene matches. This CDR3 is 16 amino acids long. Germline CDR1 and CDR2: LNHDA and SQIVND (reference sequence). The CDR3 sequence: CASSIKGQGAFSEQFF. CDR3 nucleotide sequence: TGTGCCAGTAGTATCAAAGGTCAGGGGGCATTTAGTGAGCAGTTCTTC.

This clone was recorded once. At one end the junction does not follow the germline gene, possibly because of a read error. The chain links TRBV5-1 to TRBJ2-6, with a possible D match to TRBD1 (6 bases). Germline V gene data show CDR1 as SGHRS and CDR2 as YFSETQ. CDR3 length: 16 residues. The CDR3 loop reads CASSFTGSSGANGLTF. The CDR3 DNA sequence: TGCGCCAGCAGCTTCACAGGGAGCTCTGGGGCCAACGGCCTGACTTTC.

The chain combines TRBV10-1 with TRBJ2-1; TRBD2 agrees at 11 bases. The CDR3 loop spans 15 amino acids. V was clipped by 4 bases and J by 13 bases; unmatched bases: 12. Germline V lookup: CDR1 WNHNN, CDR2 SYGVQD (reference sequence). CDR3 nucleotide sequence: TGCGCCAGCAGTGGCGGGACTAGCGGACTCGCAAGACAGTTCTTC. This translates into CASSGGTSGLARQFF.